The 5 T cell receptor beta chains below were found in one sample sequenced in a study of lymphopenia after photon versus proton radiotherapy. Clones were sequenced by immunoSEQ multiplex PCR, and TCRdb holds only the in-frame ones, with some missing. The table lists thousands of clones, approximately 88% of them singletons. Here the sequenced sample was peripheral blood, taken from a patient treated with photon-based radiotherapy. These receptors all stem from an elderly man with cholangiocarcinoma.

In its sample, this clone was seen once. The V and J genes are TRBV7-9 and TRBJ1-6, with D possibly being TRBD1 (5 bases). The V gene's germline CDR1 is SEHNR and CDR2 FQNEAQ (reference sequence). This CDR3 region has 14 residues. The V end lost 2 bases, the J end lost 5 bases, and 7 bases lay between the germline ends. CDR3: CASSLWDDNSPLHF. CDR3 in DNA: TGTGCCAGCAGCTTATGGGACGATAATTCACCCCTCCACTTT.

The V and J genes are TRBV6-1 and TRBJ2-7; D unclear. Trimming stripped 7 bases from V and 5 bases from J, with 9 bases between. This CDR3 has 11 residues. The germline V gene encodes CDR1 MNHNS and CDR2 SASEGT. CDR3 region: CASNRGNEQYF. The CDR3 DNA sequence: TGTGCCAGCAATCGCGGTAACGAGCAGTACTTC.

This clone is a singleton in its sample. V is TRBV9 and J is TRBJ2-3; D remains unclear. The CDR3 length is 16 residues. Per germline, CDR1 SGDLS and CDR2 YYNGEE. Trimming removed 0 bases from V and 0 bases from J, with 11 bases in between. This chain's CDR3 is CASSVATASSTDTQYF. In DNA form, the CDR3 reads TGTGCCAGCAGCGTAGCTACAGCCTCTAGCACAGATACGCAGTATTTT.

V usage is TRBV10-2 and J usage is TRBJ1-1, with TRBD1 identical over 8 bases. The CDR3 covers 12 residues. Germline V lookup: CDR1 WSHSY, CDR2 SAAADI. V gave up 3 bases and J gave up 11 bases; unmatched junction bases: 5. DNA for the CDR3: TGCGCCAGCAGTGACAGGGGGCGGGAGGCTTTCTTT. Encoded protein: CASSDRGREAFF.

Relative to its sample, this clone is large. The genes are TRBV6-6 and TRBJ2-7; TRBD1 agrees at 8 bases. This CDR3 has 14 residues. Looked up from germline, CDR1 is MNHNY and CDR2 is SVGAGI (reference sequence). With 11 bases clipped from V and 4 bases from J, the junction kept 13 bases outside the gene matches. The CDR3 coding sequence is TGTGCCTGCCACGAGACAGGGGCATCTTACGAGCAGTACTTC. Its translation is CACHETGASYEQYF.